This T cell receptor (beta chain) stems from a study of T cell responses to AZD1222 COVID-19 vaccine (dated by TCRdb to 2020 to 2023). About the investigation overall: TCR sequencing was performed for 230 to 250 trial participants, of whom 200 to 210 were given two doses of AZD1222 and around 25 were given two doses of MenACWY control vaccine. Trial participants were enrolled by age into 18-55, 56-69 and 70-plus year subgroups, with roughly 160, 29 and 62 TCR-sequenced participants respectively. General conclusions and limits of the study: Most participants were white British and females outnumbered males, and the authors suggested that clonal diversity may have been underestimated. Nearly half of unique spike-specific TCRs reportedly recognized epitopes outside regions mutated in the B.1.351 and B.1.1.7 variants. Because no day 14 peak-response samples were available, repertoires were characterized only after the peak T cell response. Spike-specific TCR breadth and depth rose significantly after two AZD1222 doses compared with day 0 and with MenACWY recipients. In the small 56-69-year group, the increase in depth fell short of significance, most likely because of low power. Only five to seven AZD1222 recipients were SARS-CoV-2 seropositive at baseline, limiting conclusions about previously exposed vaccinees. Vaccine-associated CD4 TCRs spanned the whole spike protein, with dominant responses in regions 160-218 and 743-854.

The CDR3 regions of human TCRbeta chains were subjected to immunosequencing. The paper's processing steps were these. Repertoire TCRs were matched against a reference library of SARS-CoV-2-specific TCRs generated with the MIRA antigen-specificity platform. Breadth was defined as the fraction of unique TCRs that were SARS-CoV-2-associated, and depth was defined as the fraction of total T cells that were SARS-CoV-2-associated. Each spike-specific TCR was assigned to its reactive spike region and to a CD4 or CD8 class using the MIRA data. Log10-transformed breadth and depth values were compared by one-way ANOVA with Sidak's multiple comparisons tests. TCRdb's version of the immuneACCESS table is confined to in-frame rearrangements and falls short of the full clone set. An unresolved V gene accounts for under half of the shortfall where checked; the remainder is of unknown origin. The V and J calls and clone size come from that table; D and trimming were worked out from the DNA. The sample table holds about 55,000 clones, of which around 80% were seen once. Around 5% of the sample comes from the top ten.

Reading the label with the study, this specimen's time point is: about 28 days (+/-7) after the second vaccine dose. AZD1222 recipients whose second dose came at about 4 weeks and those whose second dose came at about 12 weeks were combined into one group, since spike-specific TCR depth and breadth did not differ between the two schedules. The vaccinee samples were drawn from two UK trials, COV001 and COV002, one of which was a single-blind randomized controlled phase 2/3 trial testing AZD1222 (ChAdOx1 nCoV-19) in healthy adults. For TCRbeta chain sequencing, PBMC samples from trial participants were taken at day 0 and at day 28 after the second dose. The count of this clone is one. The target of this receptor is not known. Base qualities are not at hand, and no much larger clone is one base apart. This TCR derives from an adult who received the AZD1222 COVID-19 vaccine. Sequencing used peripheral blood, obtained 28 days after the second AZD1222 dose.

The DNA is TGCGCCAGCAGCCGACTGCCCGAAGAGACCCAGTACTTC. Its translation reads: CASSRLPEETQYF. The receptor chain draws on TRBV5-1 and TRBJ2-5; the D gene is not confidently resolved. CDR3 length: 13 amino acids, cysteine to phenylalanine. The only DNA kept is the CDR3, 39 bases in frame from the first base. Looking up the germline V gene yields CDR1 SGHRS and CDR2 YFSETQ. Trimming takes 4 bases from V and 3 bases from J, and the germline ends sit 10 bases apart.